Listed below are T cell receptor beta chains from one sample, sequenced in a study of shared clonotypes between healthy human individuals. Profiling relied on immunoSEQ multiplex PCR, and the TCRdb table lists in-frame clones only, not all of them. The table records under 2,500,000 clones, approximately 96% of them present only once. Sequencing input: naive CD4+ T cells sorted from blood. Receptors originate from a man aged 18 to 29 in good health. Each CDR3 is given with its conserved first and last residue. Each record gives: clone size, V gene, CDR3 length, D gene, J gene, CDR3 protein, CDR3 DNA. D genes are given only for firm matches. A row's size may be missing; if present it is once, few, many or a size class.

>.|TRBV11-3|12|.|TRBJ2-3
CASGTGLDTQYF
TGTGCCAGCGGAACGGGTTTGGATACGCAGTATTTT
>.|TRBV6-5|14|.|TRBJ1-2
CASSQRTGFYGYTF
TGTGCCAGCAGTCAACGAACAGGGTTCTATGGCTACACCTTC
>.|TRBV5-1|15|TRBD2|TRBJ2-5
CASSLRAGGLETQYF
TGCGCCAGCAGCTTGAGAGCGGGGGGGTTGGAGACCCAGTACTTC
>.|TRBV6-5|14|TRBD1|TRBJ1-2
CASSLDGTEYGYTF
TGTGCCAGCAGTCTAGACGGGACAGAATATGGCTACACCTTC
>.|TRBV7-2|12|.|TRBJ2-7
CASSLARYEQYF
TGTGCCAGCAGCTTAGCCCGCTACGAGCAGTACTTC
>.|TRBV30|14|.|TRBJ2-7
CAWSVSGLRYEQYF
TGTGCCTGGAGTGTATCTGGGTTGAGATACGAGCAGTACTTC
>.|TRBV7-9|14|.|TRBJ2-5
CASGHGSGLETQYF
TGTGCCAGCGGACACGGGAGTGGTCTAGAGACCCAGTACTTC
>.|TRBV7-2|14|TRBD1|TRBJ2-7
CASSPDRWAYEQYF
TGTGCCAGCAGCCCGGACAGGTGGGCCTACGAGCAGTACTTC
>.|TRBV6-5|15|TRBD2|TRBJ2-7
CASRTGTSSSYEQYF
TGTGCCAGCAGAACCGGGACTAGCTCCTCCTACGAGCAGTACTTC
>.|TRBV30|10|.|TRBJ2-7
CAWDVSRQYF
TGTGCCTGGGACGTATCCCGGCAGTACTTC
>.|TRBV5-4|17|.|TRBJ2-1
CASSSLQARDSYNEQFF
TGTGCCAGCAGCTCCCTCCAGGCGCGGGACTCCTACAATGAGCAGTTCTTC
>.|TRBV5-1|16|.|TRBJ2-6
CASSLNRETGANVLTF
TGCGCCAGCAGCTTAAACAGGGAGACTGGGGCCAACGTCCTGACTTTC
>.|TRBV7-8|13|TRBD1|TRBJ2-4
CASSPGGLDIQYF
TGTGCCAGCAGCCCAGGGGGCCTTGACATTCAGTACTTC
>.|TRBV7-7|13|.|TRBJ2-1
CASSPGTLGEQFF
TGTGCTAGCAGCCCCGGGACCCTCGGTGAGCAGTTCTTC
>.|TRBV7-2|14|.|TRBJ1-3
CASSPGGSGNTIYF
TGTGCCAGCAGCCCCGGAGGCTCTGGAAACACCATATATTTT
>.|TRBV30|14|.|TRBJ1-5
CAWSTAGQNQPQHF
TGTGCCTGGAGTACGGCCGGTCAAAATCAGCCCCAGCATTTT
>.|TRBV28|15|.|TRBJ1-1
CASSLAGTKNTEAFF
TGTGCCAGCAGTTTGGCAGGCACTAAGAACACTGAAGCTTTCTTT
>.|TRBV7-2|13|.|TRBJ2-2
CASSLRALGELFF
TGTGCCAGCAGCTTAAGGGCACTCGGGGAGCTGTTTTTT
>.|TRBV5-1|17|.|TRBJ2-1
CASSPRRGLGTYNEQFF
TGCGCCAGCAGCCCCAGGAGGGGGCTGGGGACCTACAATGAGCAGTTCTTC
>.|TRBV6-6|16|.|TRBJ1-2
CASSYRTAYLNYGYTF
TGTGCCAGCAGTTACCGGACAGCCTACCTTAACTATGGCTACACCTTC
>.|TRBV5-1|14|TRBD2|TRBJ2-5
CASSRGGSQETQYF
TGCGCCAGCAGCCGCGGGGGGTCCCAAGAGACCCAGTACTTC
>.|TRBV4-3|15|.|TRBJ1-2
CASSQELRTTYGYTF
TGCGCCAGCAGCCAAGAATTGAGGACGACTTATGGCTACACCTTC
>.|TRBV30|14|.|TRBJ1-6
CAWSVAVDNSPLHF
TGTGCCTGGAGTGTCGCGGTAGATAATTCACCCCTCCACTTT
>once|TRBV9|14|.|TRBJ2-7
CASSVGALSGEQYF
TGTGCCAGCAGCGTAGGGGCCCTTTCGGGCGAGCAGTACTTC